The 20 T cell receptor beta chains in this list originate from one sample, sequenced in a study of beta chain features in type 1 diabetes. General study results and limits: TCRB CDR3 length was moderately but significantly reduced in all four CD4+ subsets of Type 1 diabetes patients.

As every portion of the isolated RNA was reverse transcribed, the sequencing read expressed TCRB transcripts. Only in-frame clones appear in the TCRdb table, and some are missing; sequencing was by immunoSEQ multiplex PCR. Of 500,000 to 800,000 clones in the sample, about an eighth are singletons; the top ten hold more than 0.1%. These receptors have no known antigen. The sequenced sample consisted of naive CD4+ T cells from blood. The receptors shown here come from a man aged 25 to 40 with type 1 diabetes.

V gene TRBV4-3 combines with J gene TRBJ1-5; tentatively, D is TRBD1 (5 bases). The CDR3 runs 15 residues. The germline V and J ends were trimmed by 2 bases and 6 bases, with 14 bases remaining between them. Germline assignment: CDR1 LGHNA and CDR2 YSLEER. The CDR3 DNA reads TGCGCCAGCAGCCAATTGTGGTGGGGGTCTCAGCCCCAGCATTTT. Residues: CASSQLWWGSQPQHF.

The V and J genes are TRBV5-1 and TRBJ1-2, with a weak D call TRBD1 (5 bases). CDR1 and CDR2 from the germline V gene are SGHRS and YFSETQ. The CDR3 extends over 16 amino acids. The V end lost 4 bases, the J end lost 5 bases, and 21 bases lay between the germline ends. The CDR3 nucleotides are TGCGCCAGCAGCAAGGGGACCGCCACTCGGGATTATGGCTACACCTTC. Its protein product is CASSKGTATRDYGYTF.

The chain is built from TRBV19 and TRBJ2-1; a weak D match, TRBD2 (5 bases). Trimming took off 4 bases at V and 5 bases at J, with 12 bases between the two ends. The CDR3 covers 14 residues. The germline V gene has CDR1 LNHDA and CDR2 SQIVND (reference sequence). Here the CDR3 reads CASSRGSNDNEQFF. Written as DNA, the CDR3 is TGTGCCAGTAGTAGAGGGTCTAATGACAATGAGCAGTTCTTC.

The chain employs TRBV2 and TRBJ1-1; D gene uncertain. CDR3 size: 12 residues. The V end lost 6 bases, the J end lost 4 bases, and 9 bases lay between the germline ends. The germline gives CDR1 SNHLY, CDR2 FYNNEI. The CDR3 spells CASRQDGTEAFF. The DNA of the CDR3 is TGTGCCAGCAGGCAAGACGGCACTGAAGCTTTCTTT.

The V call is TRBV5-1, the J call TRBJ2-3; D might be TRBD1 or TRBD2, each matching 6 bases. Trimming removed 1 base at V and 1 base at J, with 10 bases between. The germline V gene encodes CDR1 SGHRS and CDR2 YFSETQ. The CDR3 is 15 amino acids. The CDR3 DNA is TGCGCCAGCAGCTTGCCGGGGGCAGGCACAGATACGCAGTATTTT. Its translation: CASSLPGAGTDTQYF.

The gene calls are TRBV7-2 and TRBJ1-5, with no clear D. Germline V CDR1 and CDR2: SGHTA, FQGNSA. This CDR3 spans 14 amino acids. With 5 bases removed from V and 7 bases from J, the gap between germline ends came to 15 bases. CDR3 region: CASSLTSGYQPQHF. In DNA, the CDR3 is TGTGCCAGCAGCCTCACCTCAGGTTACCAGCCCCAGCATTTT.

CDR3 in DNA: TGCAGTGCCCCAATGGGGGACGAGCAGTACTTC. Translated, it gives CSAPMGDEQYF. The chain has TRBV20-1 and TRBJ2-7; D may be TRBD1 or TRBD2 (5 bases each). The CDR3 runs to 11 residues. The ends were cut back, 6 bases at V and 5 bases at J, with 11 bases in the middle. Germline V gives CDR1 DFQATT, CDR2 SNEGSKA (reference sequence).

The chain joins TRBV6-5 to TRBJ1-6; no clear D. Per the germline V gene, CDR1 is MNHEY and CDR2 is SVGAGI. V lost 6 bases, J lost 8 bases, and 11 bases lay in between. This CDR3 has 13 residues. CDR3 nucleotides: TGTGCCAGCAGCCCGACCCTCCATTCACCCCTCCACTTT. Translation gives CASSPTLHSPLHF.

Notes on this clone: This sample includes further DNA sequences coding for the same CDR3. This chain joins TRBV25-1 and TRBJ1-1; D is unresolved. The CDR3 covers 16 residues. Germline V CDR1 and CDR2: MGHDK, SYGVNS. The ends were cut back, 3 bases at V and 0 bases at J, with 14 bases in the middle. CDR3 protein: CASSELDGTMNTEAFF. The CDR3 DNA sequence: TGTGCCAGCAGTGAGCTCGACGGAACTATGAACACTGAAGCTTTCTTT.

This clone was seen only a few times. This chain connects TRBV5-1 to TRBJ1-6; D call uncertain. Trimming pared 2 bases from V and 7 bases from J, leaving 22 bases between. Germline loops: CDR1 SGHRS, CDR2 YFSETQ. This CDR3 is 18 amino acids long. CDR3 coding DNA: TGCGCCAGCAGCTTTTTGTCCGGACTGAGAAGGGCAAATTCACCCCTCCACTTT. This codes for CASSFLSGLRRANSPLHF.

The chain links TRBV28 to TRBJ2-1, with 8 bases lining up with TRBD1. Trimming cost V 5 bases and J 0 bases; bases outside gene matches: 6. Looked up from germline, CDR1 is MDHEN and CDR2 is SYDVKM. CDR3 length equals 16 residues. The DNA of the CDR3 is TGTGCCAGCAGTCCCCAGGGGGCTCCCTCCTACAATGAGCAGTTCTTC. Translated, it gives CASSPQGAPSYNEQFF.

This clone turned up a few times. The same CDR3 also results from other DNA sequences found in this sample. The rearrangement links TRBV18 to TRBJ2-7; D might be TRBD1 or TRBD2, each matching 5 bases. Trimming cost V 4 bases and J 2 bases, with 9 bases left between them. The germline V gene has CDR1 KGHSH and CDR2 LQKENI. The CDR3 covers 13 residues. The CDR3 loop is CASSQEDTYEQYF. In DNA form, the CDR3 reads TGTGCCAGCTCACAGGAGGACACCTACGAGCAGTACTTC. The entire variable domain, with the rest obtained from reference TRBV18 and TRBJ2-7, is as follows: NAGVMQNPRHLVRRRGQEARLRCSPMKGHSHVYWYRQLPEEGLKFMVYLQKENIIDESGMPKERFSAEFPKEGPSILRIQQVVRGDSAAYFCASSQEDTYEQYFGPGTRLTVT.

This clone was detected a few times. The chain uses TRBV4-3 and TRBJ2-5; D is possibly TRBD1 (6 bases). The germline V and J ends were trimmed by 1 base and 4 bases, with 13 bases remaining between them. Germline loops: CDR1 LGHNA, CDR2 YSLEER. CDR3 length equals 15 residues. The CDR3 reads CASSQVTGWGETQYF. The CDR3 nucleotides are TGCGCCAGCAGCCAAGTTACAGGGTGGGGAGAGACCCAGTACTTC.

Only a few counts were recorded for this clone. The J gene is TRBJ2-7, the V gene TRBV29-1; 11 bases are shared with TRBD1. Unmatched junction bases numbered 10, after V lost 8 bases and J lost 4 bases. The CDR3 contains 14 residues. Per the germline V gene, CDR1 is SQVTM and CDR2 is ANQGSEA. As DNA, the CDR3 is TGCAGCATTACGCCGGGACAGGGGGTGTACGAGCAGTACTTC. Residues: CSITPGQGVYEQYF.

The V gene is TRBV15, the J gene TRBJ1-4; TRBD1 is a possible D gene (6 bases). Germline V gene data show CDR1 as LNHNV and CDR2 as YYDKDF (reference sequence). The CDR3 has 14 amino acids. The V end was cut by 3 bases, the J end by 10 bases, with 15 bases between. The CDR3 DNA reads TGTGCCACCAGCAGTAACAGGGTTGGATCAAAACTGTTTTTT. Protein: CATSSNRVGSKLFF. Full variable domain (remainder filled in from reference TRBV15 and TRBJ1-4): DAMVIQNPRYQVTQFGKPVTLSCSQTLNHNVMYWYQQKSSQAPKLLFHYYDKDFNNEADTPDNFQSRRPNTSFCFLDIRSPGLGDTAMYLCATSSNRVGSKLFFGSGTQLSVL.

The CDR3 DNA reads TGTGCCAGCAGCTTGACCGGCGTGGGGGATTCACCCCTCCACTTT. Translated, it gives CASSLTGVGDSPLHF. The chain links TRBV5-6 to TRBJ1-6; tentatively, D is TRBD1 (5 bases). The germline V gene has CDR1 SGHDT and CDR2 YYEEEE. The CDR3 is 15 residues long. V lost 1 base, J lost 8 bases, and 13 bases lay in between.

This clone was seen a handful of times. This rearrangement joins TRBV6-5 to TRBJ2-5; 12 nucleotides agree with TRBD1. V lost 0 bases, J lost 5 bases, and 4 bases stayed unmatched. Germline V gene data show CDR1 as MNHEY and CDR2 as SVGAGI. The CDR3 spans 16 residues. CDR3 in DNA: TGTGCCAGCAGTTACTCCGGGACAGGGGGCTGGGAGACCCAGTACTTC. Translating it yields CASSYSGTGGWETQYF.

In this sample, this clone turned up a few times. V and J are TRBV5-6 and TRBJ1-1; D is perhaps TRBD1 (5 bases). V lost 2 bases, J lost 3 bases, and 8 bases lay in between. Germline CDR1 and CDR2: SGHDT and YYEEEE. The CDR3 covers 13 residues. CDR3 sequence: CASSFGGDTEAFF. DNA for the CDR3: TGTGCCAGCAGCTTCGGGGGAGACACTGAAGCTTTCTTT.

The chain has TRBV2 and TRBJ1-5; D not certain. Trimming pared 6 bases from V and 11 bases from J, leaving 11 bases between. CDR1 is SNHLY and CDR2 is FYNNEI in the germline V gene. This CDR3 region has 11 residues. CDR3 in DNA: TGTGCCAGCAGCTACGGTGATTCCCAGCATTTT. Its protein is CASSYGDSQHF.

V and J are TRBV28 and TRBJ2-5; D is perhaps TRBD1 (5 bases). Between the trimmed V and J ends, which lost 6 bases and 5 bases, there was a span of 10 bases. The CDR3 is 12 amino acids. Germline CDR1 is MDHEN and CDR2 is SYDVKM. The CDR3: CASRGPGETQYF. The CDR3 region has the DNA TGTGCCAGCAGGGGGCCCGGGGAGACCCAGTACTTC.